These 28 T cell receptor beta chains share one sample of origin, sequenced in a study of long-term antiretroviral therapy in people with HIV. Survey-level resolution applied to immunoSEQ assay v3.0. Measured with immunoSEQ multiplex PCR; TCRdb has only the in-frame clones, and not every one. The table has 2,500 to 3,000 clones, approximately 85% seen once. Specimen: unsorted PBMCs, collected 0.4 years before starting antiretroviral therapy. The receptors stem from a woman aged 40 to 49 with HIV.

The chain links TRBV27 to TRBJ1-1, with 8 bases lining up with TRBD1. The CDR3 has 15 residues. V lost 5 bases to trimming and J lost 3 bases; unmatched junction nucleotides: 8. The germline CDR1 and CDR2 sequences are MNHEY and SMNVEV (reference sequence). CDR3 region: CASSLHTGGDTEAFF. In nucleotides, the CDR3 is TGTGCCAGCAGTCTACATACAGGGGGGGACACTGAAGCTTTCTTT.

The chain has TRBV4-1 and TRBJ2-5; 12 nucleotides match TRBD2. CDR3 length equals 20 residues. Germline V CDR1 and CDR2: MGHRA, YSYEKL. Unmatched junction bases numbered 15, after V lost 0 bases and J lost 4 bases. The CDR3 region has the DNA TGCGCCAGCAGCCAAGATTATAGGACTAGCGGGATAACGGGTACAGAGACCCAGTACTTC. Translated: CASSQDYRTSGITGTETQYF.

The V and J genes are TRBV2 and TRBJ1-5; tentatively, D is TRBD1 (6 bases). The CDR3 extends over 14 amino acids. The V end lost 5 bases, the J end lost 3 bases, and 11 bases lay between the germline ends. CDR1 and CDR2 from the germline V gene are SNHLY and FYNNEI. CDR3 sequence: CASSRTADNQPQHF. As DNA, the CDR3 is TGTGCCAGCAGTCGGACAGCGGACAATCAGCCCCAGCATTTT.

There are a few counts of this clone. This chain links TRBV28 with TRBJ2-7; D not certain. Germline CDR1 is MDHEN and CDR2 is SYDVKM. The germline V and J ends were trimmed by 3 bases and 6 bases, with 15 bases remaining between them. The CDR3 length is 14 residues. CDR3 protein: CASSLVASPTEQYF. The CDR3 nucleotides are TGTGCCAGCAGTTTGGTGGCTTCCCCAACCGAGCAGTACTTC.

The chain recombines TRBV28 with TRBJ1-5; 7 positions match TRBD1. In germline, CDR1 is MDHEN, CDR2 SYDVKM. V lost 9 bases, J lost 6 bases, and 11 bases stayed unmatched. This CDR3 is 14 amino acids long. The CDR3 is CASKAQGGGQPQHF. CDR3 bases: TGTGCCAGTAAGGCTCAGGGGGGAGGTCAGCCCCAGCATTTT.

The rearrangement joins TRBV9 to TRBJ2-2; the match to TRBD2 covers 8 bases. CDR3 size: 17 residues. The J segment lost 0 bases and the V segment lost 4 bases, leaving 8 bases of the junction unmatched. Germline V CDR1 and CDR2: SGDLS, YYNGEE. DNA of the CDR3: TGTGCCAGCAGCCTAGCTGCGGGAGGCCCGAACACCGGGGAGCTGTTTTTT. Protein sequence: CASSLAAGGPNTGELFF.

This sequence joins TRBV6-5 and TRBJ2-4; no definite D call. Germline V gene sequence: CDR1 MNHEY, CDR2 SVGAGI. Trimming removed 6 bases from V and 5 bases from J, with 14 bases in between. The CDR3 is 14 amino acids. In DNA form, the CDR3 reads TGTGCCAGCAGGATAGACACCGCCGAAAACATTCAGTACTTC. This gives the protein CASRIDTAENIQYF.

In this sample, this clone turned up a few times. This chain links TRBV5-1 with TRBJ2-2, with a weak D call TRBD2 (7 bases). Germline-derived CDR1 and CDR2 are SGHRS and YFSETQ. V was cut by 7 bases and J by 3 bases, with 16 bases left in between. The CDR3 is 15 amino acids. The CDR3 region is CASHGGPFDTGELFF. In nucleotides, the CDR3 is TGCGCCAGCCACGGGGGGCCGTTTGACACCGGGGAGCTGTTTTTT.

The chain is built from TRBV25-1 and TRBJ1-4, with TRBD1 matching over 7 bases. The CDR3 sequence is 15 residues long. V was pared by 3 bases and J by 5 bases, with 6 bases of the junction left unmatched. Germline assignment: CDR1 MGHDK and CDR2 SYGVNS. The CDR3: CASSEPGTVNEKLFF. For the CDR3, the DNA is TGTGCCAGCAGTGAGCCCGGGACAGTCAATGAAAAACTGTTTTTT.

This clone occurred once. V gene TRBV2 combines with J gene TRBJ2-1, with D hard to call. The germline gives CDR1 SNHLY, CDR2 FYNNEI. The CDR3 covers 14 residues. V was trimmed by 1 base and J by 12 bases, leaving 16 bases between them. The CDR3 region has the DNA TGTGCCAGCAGTGAAGAGCCCGGCGTTGGTGGGCAGTTCTTC. Translation gives CASSEEPGVGGQFF.

This clone was picked up one time. The CDR3 sequence: CASSSPGLPFYEQYF. In DNA form, the CDR3 reads TGTGCCAGCAGCTCACCGGGACTTCCCTTCTACGAGCAGTACTTC. The chain employs TRBV7-9 and TRBJ2-7; possible D gene TRBD2, 6 bases. CDR3 size: 15 residues. Deletions cut 4 bases from V and 3 bases from J, with 16 bases between. Germline loops: CDR1 SEHNR, CDR2 FQNEAQ (reference sequence). The full variable domain, in which reference TRBV7-9 and TRBJ2-7 provide the parts outside the CDR3, is DTGVSQNPRHKITKRGQNVTFRCDPISEHNRLYWYRQTLGQGPEFLTYFQNEAQLEKSRLLSDRFSAERPKGSFSTLEIQRTEQGDSAMYLCASSSPGLPFYEQYFGPGTRLTVT.

By proportion, this clone is large (0.1 to 1%). The chain employs TRBV5-1 and TRBJ1-5, with unresolved D. Germline V lookup: CDR1 SGHRS, CDR2 YFSETQ. There are 15 residues in the CDR3. V lost 6 bases and J 5 bases, leaving 18 bases between the germline ends. CDR3 amino acids: CASTQNDKADQPQHF. The CDR3 bases are TGCGCCAGCACCCAGAACGACAAAGCAGATCAGCCCCAGCATTTT.

The chain employs TRBV29-1 and TRBJ2-2; no clear D gene. In germline, CDR1 is SQVTM, CDR2 ANQGSEA. V was cut by 5 bases and J by 1 base, with 11 bases left in between. The CDR3 length is 14 residues. DNA for the CDR3: TGCAGCGTTAGGGTGACACTGAACACCGGGGAGCTGTTTTTT. Its translation: CSVRVTLNTGELFF.

The chain is built from TRBV5-4 and TRBJ2-1; 10 bases align to TRBD2. J was trimmed by 7 bases and V by 3 bases; bases with no gene match: 10. The length of the CDR3 is 16 residues. Per germline, CDR1 SGHNT and CDR2 YYREEE (reference sequence). CDR3 DNA sequence: TGTGCCAGCAGCTCTCCCCTAGCGGGAGTAAGGAATGAGCAGTTCTTC. It encodes CASSSPLAGVRNEQFF.

V is TRBV2 and J is TRBJ1-3, with D unresolved. CDR3 length equals 16 residues. Per germline, CDR1 SNHLY and CDR2 FYNNEI. The V and J ends lost 4 bases and 0 bases respectively, with 13 bases between them. The CDR3 DNA sequence: TGTGCCAGCAGTGCTATCGGACCCGGCTCTGGAAACACCATATATTTT. Protein sequence: CASSAIGPGSGNTIYF.

The V call is TRBV7-6, the J call TRBJ2-7; perhaps TRBD2 as D (8 bases). CDR3 size: 16 residues. V lost 4 bases, J lost 0 bases, and 16 bases lay in between. The V gene's germline CDR1 is SGHVS and CDR2 FNYEAQ. The CDR3 DNA reads TGTGCCAGCAGCTACAGGGGTGCGGGAGGCTCCTACGAGCAGTACTTC. Protein product: CASSYRGAGGSYEQYF.

V and J are TRBV6-5 and TRBJ2-5, with D perhaps TRBD1 (6 bases). Trimming pared 8 bases from V and 5 bases from J, leaving 9 bases between. The CDR3 covers 11 residues. Germline V lookup: CDR1 MNHEY, CDR2 SVGAGI. The DNA of the CDR3 is TGTGCCAGCGGACAGACGGAGACCCAGTACTTC. Translation gives CASGQTETQYF.

This clone has only a few counts. The rearrangement uses TRBV27 and TRBJ2-7, with 10 positions matching TRBD2. Losses at the gene ends were 0 bases for V and 3 bases for J; bases not matched to a gene: 8. Germline values: CDR1 MNHEY, CDR2 SMNVEV (reference sequence). The CDR3 totals 17 residues. The CDR3 DNA reads TGTGCCAGCAGTTTATCCTCGCCAGCTAGCGGGAGCTACGAGCAGTACTTC. Its translation is CASSLSSPASGSYEQYF.

This chain connects TRBV15 to TRBJ1-4; the D is unclear. The CDR3 loop spans 12 amino acids. Between the trimmed V and J ends, which lost 1 base and 8 bases, there was a span of 5 bases. The germline CDR1 and CDR2 sequences are LNHNV and YYDKDF (reference sequence). The CDR3 loop is CATSRVREKLFF. Here the CDR3 DNA reads TGTGCCACCAGCAGAGTAAGGGAAAAACTGTTTTTT.

The chain has TRBV7-9 and TRBJ2-5; perhaps TRBD1 as D (5 bases). CDR3 length equals 15 residues. Trimming took 3 bases from V and 0 from J, leaving 11 bases between them. Germline V CDR1 and CDR2: SEHNR, FQNEAQ (reference sequence). CDR3 region: CASSFPSRDQETQYF. The CDR3 region has the DNA TGTGCCAGCAGCTTCCCGAGCAGGGACCAAGAGACCCAGTACTTC.

The rearrangement links TRBV9 to TRBJ1-4, with D possibly being TRBD1 (5 bases). The CDR3 consists of 16 residues. Trimming left V 2 bases short and J 0 bases short, with 11 bases between. Germline V CDR1 and CDR2: SGDLS, YYNGEE. The CDR3 spells CASSVGTASTNEKLFF. Here the CDR3 DNA reads TGTGCCAGCAGCGTCGGGACGGCCTCAACTAATGAAAAACTGTTTTTT.

This clone was seen a few times. The gene calls are TRBV7-6 and TRBJ2-7; 11 bases match TRBD1. The CDR3 has 14 residues. Looked up from germline, CDR1 is SGHVS and CDR2 is FNYEAQ. Germline trimming cut 5 bases from V and 7 bases from J; bases unmatched to any gene: 7. CDR3 region: CASSGGQGAREQYF. CDR3 bases: TGTGCCAGCAGCGGTGGACAGGGGGCGCGGGAGCAGTACTTC.

The chain combines TRBV5-1 with TRBJ2-2; D not resolved. Trimming took off 2 bases at V and 0 bases at J, with 8 bases between the two ends. CDR1 and CDR2 from the germline V gene are SGHRS and YFSETQ. This CDR3 region has 15 residues. CDR3 amino acids: CASSFGAANTGELFF. The CDR3 bases are TGCGCCAGCAGCTTTGGTGCAGCGAACACCGGGGAGCTGTTTTTT.

The chain combines TRBV7-8 with TRBJ1-3; D remains unclear. V lost 1 base and J lost 2, with 6 bases in between. Germline V gives CDR1 SGHVS, CDR2 FQNEAQ. CDR3 length equals 14 residues. The CDR3, as DNA: TGTGCCAGCAGCTTAGTACAGACTGGAAACACCATATATTTT. Its protein product is CASSLVQTGNTIYF.

The chain employs TRBV10-3 and TRBJ2-2, with TRBD2 matching over 7 bases. CDR3 length: 14 residues. J was trimmed by 2 bases and V by 6 bases; bases with no gene match: 3. Germline values: CDR1 ENHRY, CDR2 SYGVKD. The CDR3: CAIRGAGNTGELFF. CDR3 DNA sequence: TGTGCCATCAGGGGAGCGGGAAACACCGGGGAGCTGTTTTTT.

The J gene is TRBJ1-1, the V gene TRBV7-2; 8 bases are shared with TRBD1. Per the germline V gene, CDR1 is SGHTA and CDR2 is FQGNSA. The V and J ends lost 5 bases and 1 base, in that order; junction bases with no gene match: 3. This CDR3 has 14 amino acids. For the CDR3, the DNA is TGTGCCAGCAGCGGGACAGGCGCGAACACTGAAGCTTTCTTT. The encoded protein is CASSGTGANTEAFF.

The V gene is TRBV19, the J gene TRBJ1-5; D uncertain. The germline V gene encodes CDR1 LNHDA and CDR2 SQIVND (reference sequence). Trimming took 6 bases from V and 3 from J, leaving 6 bases between them. This CDR3 contains 12 residues. The CDR3 sequence is CASRLFNQPQHF. The CDR3 DNA reads as TGTGCCAGTAGACTTTTCAATCAGCCCCAGCATTTT.

The V gene is TRBV5-4, the J gene TRBJ2-1, with a possible D match to TRBD1 (5 bases). CDR3 length equals 16 residues. Germline values: CDR1 SGHNT, CDR2 YYREEE (reference sequence). Deletions cut 5 bases from V and 0 bases from J, with 15 bases between. For the CDR3, the DNA is TGTGCCAGCAGACAGGACAACCCTAGCTCCTACAATGAGCAGTTCTTC. Amino acid sequence: CASRQDNPSSYNEQFF.